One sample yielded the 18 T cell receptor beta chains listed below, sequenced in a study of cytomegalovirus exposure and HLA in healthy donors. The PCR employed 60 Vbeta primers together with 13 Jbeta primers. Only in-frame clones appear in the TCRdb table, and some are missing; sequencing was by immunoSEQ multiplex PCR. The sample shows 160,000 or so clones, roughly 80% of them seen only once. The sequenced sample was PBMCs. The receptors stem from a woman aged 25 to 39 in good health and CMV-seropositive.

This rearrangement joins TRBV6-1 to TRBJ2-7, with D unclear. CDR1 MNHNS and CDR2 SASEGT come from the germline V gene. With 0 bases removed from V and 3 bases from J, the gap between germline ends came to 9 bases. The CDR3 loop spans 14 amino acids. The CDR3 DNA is TGTGCCAGCAGTGAAGCGTTGGTCGGCTACGAGCAGTACTTC. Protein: CASSEALVGYEQYF.

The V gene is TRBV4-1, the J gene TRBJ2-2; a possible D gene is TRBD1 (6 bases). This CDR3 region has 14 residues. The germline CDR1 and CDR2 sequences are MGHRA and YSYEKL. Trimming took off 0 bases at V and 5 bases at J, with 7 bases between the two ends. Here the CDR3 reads CASSQERGTGELFF. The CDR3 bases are TGCGCCAGCAGCCAAGAAAGGGGGACCGGGGAGCTGTTTTTT.

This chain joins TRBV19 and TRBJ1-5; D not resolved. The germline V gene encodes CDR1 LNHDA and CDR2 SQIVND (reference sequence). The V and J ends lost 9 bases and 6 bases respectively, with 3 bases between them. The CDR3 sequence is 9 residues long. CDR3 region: CASLQPQHF. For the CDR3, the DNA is TGTGCCAGCCTTCAGCCCCAGCATTTT.

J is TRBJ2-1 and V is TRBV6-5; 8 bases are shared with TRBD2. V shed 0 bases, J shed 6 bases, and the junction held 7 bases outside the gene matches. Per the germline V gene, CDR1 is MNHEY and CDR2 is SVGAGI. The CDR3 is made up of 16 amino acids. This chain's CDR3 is CASSYSTGTRGNEQFF. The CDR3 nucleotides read TGTGCCAGCAGTTACTCGACCGGGACTAGGGGCAATGAGCAGTTCTTC.

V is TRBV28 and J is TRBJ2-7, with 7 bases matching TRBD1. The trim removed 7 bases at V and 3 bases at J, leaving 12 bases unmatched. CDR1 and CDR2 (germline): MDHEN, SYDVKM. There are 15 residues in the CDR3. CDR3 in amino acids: CASTYYRGGGYEQYF. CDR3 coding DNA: TGTGCCAGCACCTATTACAGGGGTGGAGGCTACGAGCAGTACTTC.

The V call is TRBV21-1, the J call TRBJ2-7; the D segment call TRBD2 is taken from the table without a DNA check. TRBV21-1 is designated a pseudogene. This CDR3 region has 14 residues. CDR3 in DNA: TGTGCCAGCAGCAATTGCGGGGGCGGGGACGAGCAGTACTTC. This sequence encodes CASSNCGGGDEQYF.

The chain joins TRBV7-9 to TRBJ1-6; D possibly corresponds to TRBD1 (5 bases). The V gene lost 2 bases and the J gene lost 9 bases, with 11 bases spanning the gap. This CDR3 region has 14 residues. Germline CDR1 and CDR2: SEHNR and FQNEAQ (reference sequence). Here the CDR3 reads CASSLKGRGSPLHF. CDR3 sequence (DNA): TGTGCCAGCAGCTTAAAGGGGCGGGGTTCACCCCTCCACTTT.

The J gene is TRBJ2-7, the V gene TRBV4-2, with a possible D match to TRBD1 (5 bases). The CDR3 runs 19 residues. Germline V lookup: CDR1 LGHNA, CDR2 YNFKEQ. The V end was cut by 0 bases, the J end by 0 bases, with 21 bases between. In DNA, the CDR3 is TGTGCCAGCAGCCAAGATTTTGGGGCTTTGGGGCCGAGCTCCTACGAGCAGTACTTC. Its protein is CASSQDFGALGPSSYEQYF.

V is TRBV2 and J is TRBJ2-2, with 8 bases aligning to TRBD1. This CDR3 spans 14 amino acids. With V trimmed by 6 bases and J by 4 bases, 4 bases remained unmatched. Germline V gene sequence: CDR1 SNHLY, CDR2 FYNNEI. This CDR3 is CASREQGVTGELFF. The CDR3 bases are TGTGCCAGCAGAGAACAGGGGGTCACCGGGGAGCTGTTTTTT. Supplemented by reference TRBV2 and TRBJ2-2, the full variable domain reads EPEVTQTPSHQVTQMGQEVILRCVPISNHLYFYWYRQILGQKVEFLVSFYNNEISEKSEIFDDQFSVERPDGSNFTLKIRSTKLEDSAMYFCASREQGVTGELFFGEGSRLTVL.

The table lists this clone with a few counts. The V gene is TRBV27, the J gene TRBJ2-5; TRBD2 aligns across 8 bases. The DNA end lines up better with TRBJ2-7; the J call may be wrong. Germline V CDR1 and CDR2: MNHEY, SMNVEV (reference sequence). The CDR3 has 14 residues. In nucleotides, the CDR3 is TGTGCCAGCAGTTTATCCCGGGGGGGCTACGAGCAGTACTTC. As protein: CASSLSRGGYEQYF.

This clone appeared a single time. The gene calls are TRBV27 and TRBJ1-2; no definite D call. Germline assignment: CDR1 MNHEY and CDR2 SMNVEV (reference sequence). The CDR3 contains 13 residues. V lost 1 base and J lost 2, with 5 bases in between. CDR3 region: CASSLYLNYGYTF. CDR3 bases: TGTGCCAGCAGTTTATACCTAAACTATGGCTACACCTTC.

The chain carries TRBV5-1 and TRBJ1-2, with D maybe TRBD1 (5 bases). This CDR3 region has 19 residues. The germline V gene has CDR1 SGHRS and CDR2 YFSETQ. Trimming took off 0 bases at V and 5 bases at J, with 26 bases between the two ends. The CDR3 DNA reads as TGCGCCAGCAGCTTGGCCAAGTGGGGCGGGACGCAGCGTTTGTATGGCTACACCTTC. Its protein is CASSLAKWGGTQRLYGYTF.

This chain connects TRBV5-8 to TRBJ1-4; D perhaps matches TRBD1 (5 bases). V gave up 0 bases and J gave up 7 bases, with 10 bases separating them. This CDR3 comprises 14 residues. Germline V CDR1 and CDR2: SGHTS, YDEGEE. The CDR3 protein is CASSLAGLSEKLFF. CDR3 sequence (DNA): TGTGCCAGCAGCTTGGCAGGGCTCAGTGAAAAACTGTTTTTT.

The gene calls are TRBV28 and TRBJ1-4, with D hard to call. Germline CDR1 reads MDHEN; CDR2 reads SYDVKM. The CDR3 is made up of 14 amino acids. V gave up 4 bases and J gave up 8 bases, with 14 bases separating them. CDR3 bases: TGTGCCAGCAGTTCGAGACCGACGGAGGAAAAACTGTTTTTT. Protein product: CASSSRPTEEKLFF.

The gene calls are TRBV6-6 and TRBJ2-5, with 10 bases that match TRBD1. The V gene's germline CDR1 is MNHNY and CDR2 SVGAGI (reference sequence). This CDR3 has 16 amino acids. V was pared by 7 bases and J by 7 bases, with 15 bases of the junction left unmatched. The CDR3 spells CASTAYVGQGSGTQYF. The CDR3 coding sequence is TGTGCCAGCACCGCCTATGTGGGACAGGGGAGCGGGACCCAGTACTTC.

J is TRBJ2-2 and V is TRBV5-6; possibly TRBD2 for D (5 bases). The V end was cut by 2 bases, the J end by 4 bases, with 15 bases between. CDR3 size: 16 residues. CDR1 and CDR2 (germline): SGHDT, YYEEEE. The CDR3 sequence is CASSFGGLWGTGELFF. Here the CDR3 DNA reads TGTGCCAGCAGCTTCGGAGGCCTCTGGGGCACCGGGGAGCTGTTTTTT.

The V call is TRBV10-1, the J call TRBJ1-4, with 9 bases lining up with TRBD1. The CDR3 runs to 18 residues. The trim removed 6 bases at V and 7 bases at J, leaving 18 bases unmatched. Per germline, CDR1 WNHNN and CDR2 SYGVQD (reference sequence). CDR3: CASSGVDRGLRGGEKLFF. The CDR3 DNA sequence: TGCGCCAGCAGCGGGGTGGACAGGGGACTGCGGGGGGGTGAAAAACTGTTTTTT.

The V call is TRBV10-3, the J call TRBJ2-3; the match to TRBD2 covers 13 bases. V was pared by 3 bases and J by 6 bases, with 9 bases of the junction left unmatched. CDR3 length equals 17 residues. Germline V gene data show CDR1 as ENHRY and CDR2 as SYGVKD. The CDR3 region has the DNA TGTGCCATCAGTGATCGGCGACTAGCGGGGGGTGTGGATACGCAGTATTTT. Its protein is CAISDRRLAGGVDTQYF.